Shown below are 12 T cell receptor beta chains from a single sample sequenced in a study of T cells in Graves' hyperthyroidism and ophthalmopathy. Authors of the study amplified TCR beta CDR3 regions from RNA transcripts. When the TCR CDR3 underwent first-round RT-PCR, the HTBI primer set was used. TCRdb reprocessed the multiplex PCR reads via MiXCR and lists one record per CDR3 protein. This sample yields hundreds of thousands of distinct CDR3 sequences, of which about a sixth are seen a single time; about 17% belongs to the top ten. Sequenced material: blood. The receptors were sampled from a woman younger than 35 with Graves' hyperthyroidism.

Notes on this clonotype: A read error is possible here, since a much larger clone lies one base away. The CDR3 coding sequence is TGTGCCGGCAGTTCCCGAACGACAGGGGGCGATGGTGGCTACACCTTC. It codes for CAGSSRTTGGDGGYTF. J is TRBJ1-2 and V is TRBV2; 10 bases are shared with TRBD1. Germline V lookup: CDR1 SNHLY, CDR2 FYNNEI. The CDR3 runs to 16 residues. Looking up the rest from reference TRBV2 and TRBJ1-2 gives the full variable domain: EPEVTQTPSHQVTQMGQEVILRCVPISNHLYFYWYRQILGQKVEFLVSFYNNEISEKSEIFDDQFSVERPDGSNFTLKIRSTKLEDSAMYFCAGSSRTTGGDGGYTFGSGTRLTVV.

CDR3 protein: CASSLIRGEQFF. As DNA, the CDR3 is TGCGCCAGCAGCTTGATACGGGGAGAGCAGTTCTTC. This sequence joins TRBV5-1 and TRBJ2-1, with D possibly being TRBD2 (5 bases). The CDR3 covers 12 residues. Germline CDR1 SGHRS, CDR2 YFSETQ. Trimming took 1 base from V and 10 from J, leaving 9 bases between them.

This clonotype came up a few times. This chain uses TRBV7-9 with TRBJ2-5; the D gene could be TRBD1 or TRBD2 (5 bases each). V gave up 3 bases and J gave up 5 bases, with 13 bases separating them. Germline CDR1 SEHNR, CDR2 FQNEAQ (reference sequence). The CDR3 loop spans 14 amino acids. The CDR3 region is CASSFGGLEETQYF. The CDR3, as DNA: TGTGCCAGCAGCTTTGGGGGTTTAGAGGAGACCCAGTACTTC.

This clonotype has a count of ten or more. The CDR3 DNA reads as TGTGCCAGCAGTCCCAGGAATGAAAAACTGTTTTTT. It encodes CASSPRNEKLFF. The gene calls are TRBV3-1 and TRBJ1-4; D is unclear. Between the trimmed V and J ends, which lost 6 bases and 5 bases, there was a span of 7 bases. There are 12 residues in the CDR3. The V gene's germline CDR1 is LGHDT and CDR2 YNNKEL (reference sequence).

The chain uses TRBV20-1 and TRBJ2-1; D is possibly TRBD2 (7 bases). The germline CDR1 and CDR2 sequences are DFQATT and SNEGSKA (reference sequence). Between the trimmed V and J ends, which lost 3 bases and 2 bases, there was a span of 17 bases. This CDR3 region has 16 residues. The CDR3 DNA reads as TGCAGTGCTAGGGGGGGGCGTGAAGGCACCTACAATGAGCAGTTCTTC. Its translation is CSARGGREGTYNEQFF.

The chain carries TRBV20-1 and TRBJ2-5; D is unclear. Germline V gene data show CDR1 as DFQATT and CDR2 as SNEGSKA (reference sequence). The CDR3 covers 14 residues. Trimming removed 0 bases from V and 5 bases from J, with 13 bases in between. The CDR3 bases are TGCAGTGCTAGAGACCCGGGTCTGGGGGAGACCCAGTACTTC. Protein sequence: CSARDPGLGETQYF.

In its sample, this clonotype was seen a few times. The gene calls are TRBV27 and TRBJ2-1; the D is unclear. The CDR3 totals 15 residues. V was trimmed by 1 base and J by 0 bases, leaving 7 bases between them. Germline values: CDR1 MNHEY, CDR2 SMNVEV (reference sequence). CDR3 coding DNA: TGTGCCAGCAGTTTATACACCAGCTCCTACAATGAGCAGTTCTTC. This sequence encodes CASSLYTSSYNEQFF.

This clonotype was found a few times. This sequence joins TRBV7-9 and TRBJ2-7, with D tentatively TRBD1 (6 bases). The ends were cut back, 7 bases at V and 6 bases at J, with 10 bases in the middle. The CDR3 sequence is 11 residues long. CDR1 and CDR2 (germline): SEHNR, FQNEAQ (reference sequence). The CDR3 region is CASTQGGEQYF. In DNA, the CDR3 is TGTGCCAGCACCCAAGGGGGCGAGCAGTACTTC.

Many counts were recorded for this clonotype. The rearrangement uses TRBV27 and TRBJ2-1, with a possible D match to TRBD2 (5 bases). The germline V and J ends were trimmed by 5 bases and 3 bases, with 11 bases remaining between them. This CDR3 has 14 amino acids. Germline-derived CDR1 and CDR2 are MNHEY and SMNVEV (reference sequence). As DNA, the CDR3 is TGTGCCAGCAGTCTTCAGCGGAACTACAATGAGCAGTTCTTC. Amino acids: CASSLQRNYNEQFF.

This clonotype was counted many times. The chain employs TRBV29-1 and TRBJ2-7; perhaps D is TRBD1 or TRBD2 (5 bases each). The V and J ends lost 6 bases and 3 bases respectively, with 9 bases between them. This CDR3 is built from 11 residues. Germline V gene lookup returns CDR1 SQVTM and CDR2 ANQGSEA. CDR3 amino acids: CSVGDGYEQYF. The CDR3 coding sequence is TGCAGCGTAGGGGACGGCTACGAGCAGTACTTC.

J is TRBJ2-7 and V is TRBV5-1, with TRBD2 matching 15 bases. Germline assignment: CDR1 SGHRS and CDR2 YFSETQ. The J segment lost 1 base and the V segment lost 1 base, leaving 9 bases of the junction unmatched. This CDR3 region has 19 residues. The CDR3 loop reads CASSLRGTSGRTRSYEQYF. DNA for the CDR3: TGCGCCAGCAGCTTGAGGGGGACTAGCGGGAGGACCCGTTCCTACGAGCAGTACTTC.

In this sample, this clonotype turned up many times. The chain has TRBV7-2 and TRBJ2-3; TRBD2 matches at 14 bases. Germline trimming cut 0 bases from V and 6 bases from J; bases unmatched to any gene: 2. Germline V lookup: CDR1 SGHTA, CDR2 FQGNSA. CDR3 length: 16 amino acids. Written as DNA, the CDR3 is TGTGCCAGCAGCTTAGCCGGGACTAGCGGGAGTGATACGCAGTATTTT. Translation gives CASSLAGTSGSDTQYF. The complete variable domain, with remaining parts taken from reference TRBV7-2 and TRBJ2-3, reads GAGVSQSPSNKVTEKGKDVELRCDPISGHTALYWYRQSLGQGLEFLIYFQGNSAPDKSGLPSDRFSAERTGGSVSTLTIQRTQQEDSAVYLCASSLAGTSGSDTQYFGPGTRLTVL.